This T cell receptor (beta chain) was sequenced in a study of follicular helper T cells after annual influenza vaccination. General observations from the study: Change in circulating plasmablasts correlated with ICOS+CD38+ cTfh clonality change.

Repertoires were generated with immunoSEQ multiplex PCR, while TCRdb's copy carries only in-frame clones and drops some. The sample shows about 15,000 clones, about 88% of them seen only once. Time point indicated: 2014-2015 season, 7 days after vaccination. This clone was seen a single time. Its target is not known. This specimen was CXCR5+ CD38- circulating T follicular helper cells from blood, taken 7 days after influenza vaccination. Subset indicated: circulating Tfh, non-naive CD4+CXCR5+PD-1+ (ICOS+CD38+ or ICOS-CD38-). This TCR was sampled from an adult who received the influenza vaccine.

The chain's CDR3 is CASSLEGPHQPQHF. DNA for the CDR3: TGCGCCAGCAGCTTGGAGGGGCCCCATCAGCCCCAGCATTTT. This chain connects TRBV5-1 to TRBJ1-5, with a possible D match to TRBD1 (5 bases). Per germline, CDR1 SGHRS and CDR2 YFSETQ. This CDR3 region has 14 residues. The germline V and J ends were trimmed by 0 bases and 5 bases, with 9 bases remaining between them.